The source of this T cell receptor beta chain is a study of cytomegalovirus exposure and HLA in healthy donors. Overall study context: An earlier analysis found fewer than 140 million unique TCR beta sequences from 150 million to 200 million T cells.

This clone was seen a handful of times. Its antigen is not identified. Germline CDR1 SGHVS, CDR2 FNYEAQ. The CDR3 consists of 15 residues. V lost 6 bases and J 5 bases, leaving 16 bases between the germline ends. It was with 60 Vbeta and 13 Jbeta primers that the PCR ran. Clones were read by immunoSEQ multiplex PCR, and TCRdb kept only the in-frame ones, dropping some. The repertoire has 160,000 or so clones, about 80% of them found once; the top ten carry around 0.69%. Study results and limitations: In a later analysis, common viral pathogens appeared linked to several of the most significant clusters.

The TCR originated in a woman between 40 and 50 years old in good health and CMV-seronegative. The specimen sequenced was PBMCs. The J gene is TRBJ1-4, the V gene TRBV7-6; D is ambiguous. CDR3 protein: CASSPGSGGNEKLFF. For the CDR3, the DNA is TGTGCCAGCAGTCCGGGATCGGGTGGGAATGAAAAACTGTTTTTT.